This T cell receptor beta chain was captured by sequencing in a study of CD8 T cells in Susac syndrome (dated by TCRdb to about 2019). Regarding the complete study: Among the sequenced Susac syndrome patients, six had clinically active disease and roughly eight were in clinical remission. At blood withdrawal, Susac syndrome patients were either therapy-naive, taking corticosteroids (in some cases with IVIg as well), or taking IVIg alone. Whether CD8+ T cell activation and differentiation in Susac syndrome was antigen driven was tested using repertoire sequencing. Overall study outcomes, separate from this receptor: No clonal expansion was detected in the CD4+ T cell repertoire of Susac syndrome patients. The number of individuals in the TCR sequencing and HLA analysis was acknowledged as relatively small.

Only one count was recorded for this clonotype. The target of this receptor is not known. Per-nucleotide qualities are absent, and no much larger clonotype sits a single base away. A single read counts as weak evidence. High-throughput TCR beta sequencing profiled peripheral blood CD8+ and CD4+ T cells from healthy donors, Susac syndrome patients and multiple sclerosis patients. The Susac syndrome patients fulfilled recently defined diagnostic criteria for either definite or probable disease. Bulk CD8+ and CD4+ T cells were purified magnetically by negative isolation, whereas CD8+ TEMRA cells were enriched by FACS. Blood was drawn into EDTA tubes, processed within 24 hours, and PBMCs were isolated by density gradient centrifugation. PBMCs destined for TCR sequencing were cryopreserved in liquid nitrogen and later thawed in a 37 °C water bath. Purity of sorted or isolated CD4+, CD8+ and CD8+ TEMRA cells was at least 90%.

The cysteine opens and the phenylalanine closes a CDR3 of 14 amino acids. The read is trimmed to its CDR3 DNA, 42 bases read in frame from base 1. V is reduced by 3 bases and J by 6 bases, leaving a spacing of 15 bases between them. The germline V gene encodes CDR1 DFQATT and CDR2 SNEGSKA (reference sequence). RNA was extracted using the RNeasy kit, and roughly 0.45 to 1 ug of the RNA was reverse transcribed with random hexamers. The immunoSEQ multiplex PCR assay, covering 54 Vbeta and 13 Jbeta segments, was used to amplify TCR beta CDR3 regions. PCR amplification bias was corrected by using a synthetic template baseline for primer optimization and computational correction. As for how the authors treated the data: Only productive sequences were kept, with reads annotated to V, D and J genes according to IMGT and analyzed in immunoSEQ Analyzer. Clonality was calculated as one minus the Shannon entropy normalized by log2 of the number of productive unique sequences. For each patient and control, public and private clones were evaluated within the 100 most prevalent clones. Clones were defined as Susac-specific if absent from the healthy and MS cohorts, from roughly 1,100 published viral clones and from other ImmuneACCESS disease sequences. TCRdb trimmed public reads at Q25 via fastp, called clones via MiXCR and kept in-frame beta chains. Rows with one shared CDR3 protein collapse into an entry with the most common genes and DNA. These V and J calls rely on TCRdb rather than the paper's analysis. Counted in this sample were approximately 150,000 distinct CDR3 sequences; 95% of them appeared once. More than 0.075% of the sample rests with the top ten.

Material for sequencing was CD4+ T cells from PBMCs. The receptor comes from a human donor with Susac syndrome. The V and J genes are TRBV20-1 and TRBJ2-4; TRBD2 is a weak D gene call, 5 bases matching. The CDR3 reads CSASKREWGNIQYF. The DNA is TGCAGTGCTAGTAAACGGGAATGGGGAAACATTCAGTACTTC.